The present T cell receptor (beta chain) was sequenced within a study of radiation and T cells in renal cell carcinoma. Clones were sequenced by immunoSEQ multiplex PCR, and TCRdb holds only the in-frame ones, with some missing. The sample lists roughly 120,000 clones, 75% to 90% seen once, with 1.5% to 2% in the top ten. This CDR3 is 14 amino acids long. Per the germline V gene, CDR1 is MGHRA and CDR2 is YSYEKL. V shed 2 bases and J 4 bases; nucleotides not matched to a gene: 4. Sample time point: blood 2 weeks post-SBRT. Treatment noted: 15 Gy SBRT to primary tumor, nephrectomy 4 weeks later. The source was blood, collected from a patient whose treatment included radiotherapy and nephrectomy. This chain joins TRBV4-1 and TRBJ2-7, with TRBD2 matching 8 bases. This sequence was found in a woman aged 55-69 years with renal cell carcinoma. The CDR3 protein is CASSQSGLEYEQYF. In nucleotides, the CDR3 is TGCGCCAGCAGCCAATCGGGACTAGAGTACGAGCAGTACTTC.